The rows below give T cell receptor beta chains drawn from one sample of a study of T-cell reconstitution after alpha-beta-depleted transplantation in children. Via MiXCR, TCRdb re-called the PCR reads, giving one row per CDR3 protein. The data show about 340,000 distinct CDR3 sequences, roughly 14% seen once. The input for sequencing was PBMCs, taken from the stem cell graft. The receptors shown here come from a human donor who donated a stem cell graft to a child with Fanconi anemia. Both conserved end residues are part of each CDR3. D genes are given only for firm matches. Size tells how often a clone was seen (once, few, many) or the class of an expanded clone, and some rows leave it out.

v_call: TRBV2
d_call: TRBD1
j_call: TRBJ1-2
clone_size: NA
cdr3_nt: TGTGCCAGCACCGACAGGGTTTATGGCTACACCTTC
cdr3_aa: CASTDRVYGYTF

v_call: TRBV29-1
d_call: TRBD2
j_call: TRBJ2-1
clone_size: many
cdr3_nt: TGCAGCGTTGATGGGACTAGTCTCACCTACAATGAGCAGTTCTTC
cdr3_aa: CSVDGTSLTYNEQFF

v_call: TRBV12-3/TRBV12-4
d_call: NA
j_call: TRBJ2-5
clone_size: many
cdr3_nt: TGTGCCAGCAGTTTTCTAAGGGTACAAGAGACCCAGTACTTC
cdr3_aa: CASSFLRVQETQYF

v_call: TRBV20-1
d_call: TRBD2
j_call: TRBJ2-1
clone_size: few
cdr3_nt: TGCAGTGCTAGAGATCTGGCGGGGGTCGCCTACAATGAGCAGTTCTTC
cdr3_aa: CSARDLAGVAYNEQFF

v_call: TRBV29-1
d_call: NA
j_call: TRBJ2-5
clone_size: many
cdr3_nt: TGCAGCGTTGACAGGGCAGCGGAGACCCAGTACTTC
cdr3_aa: CSVDRAAETQYF

v_call: TRBV2
d_call: NA
j_call: TRBJ2-2
clone_size: many
cdr3_nt: TGTGCCAGCAGTGAATTCACTATCGACACCGGGGAGCTGTTTTTT
cdr3_aa: CASSEFTIDTGELFF

v_call: TRBV4-1
d_call: NA
j_call: TRBJ2-1
clone_size: many
cdr3_nt: TGCGCCAGCAGCCAACTTAACTCGGGACGACAATACAATGAGCAGTTCTTC
cdr3_aa: CASSQLNSGRQYNEQFF

v_call: TRBV4-2
d_call: TRBD1
j_call: TRBJ2-5
clone_size: NA
cdr3_nt: TGTGCCAGCAGCCAAGTGGGACAGGGGGTATCAGAGACCCAGTACTTC
cdr3_aa: CASSQVGQGVSETQYF

v_call: TRBV5-1
d_call: NA
j_call: TRBJ2-2
clone_size: few
cdr3_nt: TGCGCCAGCAGCCTACAGGAAAGCGCGAACACCGGGGAGCTGTTTTTT
cdr3_aa: CASSLQESANTGELFF

v_call: TRBV5-1
d_call: TRBD2
j_call: TRBJ2-3
clone_size: NA
cdr3_nt: TGCGCCAGCAGAAGTAGCGGGGGGAAAAGCACAGATACGCAGTATTTT
cdr3_aa: CASRSSGGKSTDTQYF

v_call: TRBV9
d_call: TRBD2
j_call: TRBJ2-5
clone_size: NA
cdr3_nt: TGTGCCAGCAGCCCCAACGTGGGGGGGGAGACCCAGTACTTC
cdr3_aa: CASSPNVGGETQYF

v_call: TRBV3-1
d_call: NA
j_call: TRBJ2-7
clone_size: NA
cdr3_nt: TGTGCCAGCAGCCAATTAGTCCTTTGGGGCGGGCAGTACTTC
cdr3_aa: CASSQLVLWGGQYF

v_call: TRBV20-1
d_call: TRBD1
j_call: TRBJ1-2
clone_size: many
cdr3_nt: TGCAGTGCTATCACGGACAGGGGCGGCTATGGCTACACCTTC
cdr3_aa: CSAITDRGGYGYTF

v_call: TRBV9
d_call: NA
j_call: TRBJ2-2
clone_size: NA
cdr3_nt: TGTGCCAGCAGCGTCCCCAAGGAGGGTGTGGAGGGGAACGGGGAGCTGTTTTTT
cdr3_aa: CASSVPKEGVEGNGELFF

v_call: TRBV28
d_call: NA
j_call: TRBJ1-6
clone_size: few
cdr3_nt: TGTGCCAGCAGTTCCGATCGACAGAGCTCCTATAATTCACCCCTCCACTTT
cdr3_aa: CASSSDRQSSYNSPLHF